A single sample is the source of the 13 T cell receptor beta chains below, sequenced in a study of T-cell memory formation after mild COVID-19. One entry per CDR3 protein results from TCRdb running MiXCR on the 5' RACE reads. The profile shows tens of thousands of distinct CDR3 sequences, approximately 16% of them singletons. Sequences were obtained from PBMCs or a T cell subset sorted from them (not recorded which). These receptors were collected from an adult woman who had mild COVID-19 (a few samples of this study predate the infection). Cell type and time point are not known.

This sequence joins TRBV5-1 and TRBJ2-2, with 10 bases lining up with TRBD2. The CDR3 is 17 residues long. Germline values: CDR1 SGHRS, CDR2 YFSETQ. V lost 5 bases and J lost 5; bases outside the gene matches: 12. As DNA, the CDR3 is TGCGCCAGCAGTCCTGGCCTAGCGGGGGCCGTGACCGGGGAGCTGTTTTTT. Translation gives CASSPGLAGAVTGELFF.

V gene TRBV5-5 combines with J gene TRBJ1-2; D remains unclear. CDR1 and CDR2 from the germline V gene are SGHKS and YYEKEE (reference sequence). The CDR3 covers 15 residues. V dropped 2 bases and J dropped 0 bases, with 11 bases sitting between them. The CDR3 region has the DNA TGTGCCAGCAGCTTCCCCCGCACAGCTAACTATGGCTACACCTTC. Residues: CASSFPRTANYGYTF. Variable domain in full (rest from reference TRBV5-5 and TRBJ1-2): DAGVTQSPTHLIKTRGQQVTLRCSPISGHKSVSWYQQVLGQGPQFIFQYYEKEERGRGNFPDRFSARQFPNYSSELNVNALLLGDSALYLCASSFPRTANYGYTFGSGTRLTVV.

This sequence joins TRBV6-5 and TRBJ2-7, with 7 bases fitting TRBD1. Per germline, CDR1 MNHEY and CDR2 SVGAGI. The CDR3 runs 14 residues. Trimming cost V 3 bases and J 8 bases; bases outside gene matches: 10. DNA for the CDR3: TGTGCCAGCAGTTATTTGACAGGGCCCCCCAAGCAGTACTTC. Its protein product is CASSYLTGPPKQYF.

The chain recombines TRBV5-1 with TRBJ1-1; D is ambiguous. The CDR3 loop spans 15 amino acids. V lost 3 bases to trimming and J lost 4 bases, with 16 bases between them. Germline assignment: CDR1 SGHRS and CDR2 YFSETQ. The CDR3 sequence is CASSWSTGIGTEAFF. The DNA for the CDR3 is TGCGCCAGCAGCTGGTCAACCGGGATTGGCACTGAAGCTTTCTTT.

The rearrangement joins TRBV11-3 to TRBJ2-5; TRBD2 might be the D (5 bases). CDR1 is SGHNT and CDR2 is YENEEA in the germline V gene. V shed 0 bases and J shed 9 bases, with 8 bases lying between them. CDR3 size: 12 residues. The CDR3 loop is CASSLDQRAQYF. CDR3 DNA: TGTGCCAGCAGCTTAGACCAGAGGGCCCAGTACTTC.

The chain employs TRBV5-1 and TRBJ1-1, with D possibly being TRBD1 (6 bases). Trimming stripped 4 bases from V and 2 bases from J, with 21 bases between. Germline V CDR1 and CDR2: SGHRS, YFSETQ. This CDR3 region has 17 residues. DNA of the CDR3: TGCGCCAGCAGCGCTTCCGGGACAACCTGGCAAAACACTGAAGCTTTCTTT. This gives the protein CASSASGTTWQNTEAFF.

This clonotype has a handful of counts. V and J are TRBV4-3 and TRBJ2-3, with TRBD1 as a possible D gene (6 bases). From germline, CDR1 is LGHNA and CDR2 YSLEER. CDR3 length: 17 amino acids. Trimming pared 4 bases from V and 4 bases from J, leaving 21 bases between. The CDR3 DNA follows: TGCGCCAGCAGCCCCGCACCTTTGGGGGCGCAACCAGATACGCAGTATTTT. Its protein is CASSPAPLGAQPDTQYF.

The gene calls are TRBV6-2 or TRBV6-3 and TRBJ2-4; 11 nucleotides match TRBD2. This CDR3 is built from 21 residues. The V segment lost 0 bases and the J segment 3 bases; nucleotides outside the gene matches: 16. Germline values: CDR1 MNHEY, CDR2 SVGEGT. CDR3 sequence (DNA): TGTGCCAGCAGTTACTCCCCCGCACTAGCGGGAGAGGTTCGAGGCAAAAACATTCAGTACTTC. Translating gives CASSYSPALAGEVRGKNIQYF.

This clonotype was detected only a few times. The chain uses TRBV12-3 or TRBV12-4 and TRBJ2-1; the match to TRBD2 covers 8 bases. CDR3 size: 15 residues. Trimming at V came to 4 bases and at J to 1 base, leaving 3 bases not matched to a gene. The chain's CDR3 is CASSSGGASYNEQFF. CDR3 in DNA: TGTGCCAGCAGTTCCGGGGGGGCATCCTACAATGAGCAGTTCTTC.

The genes are TRBV5-5 and TRBJ2-1; 10 bases match TRBD1. J was trimmed by 2 bases and V by 6 bases; bases with no gene match: 5. Germline CDR1 reads SGHKS; CDR2 reads YYEKEE (reference sequence). The CDR3 loop spans 15 amino acids. The CDR3 region is CASIAGTGAYNEQFF. Written as DNA, the CDR3 is TGTGCCAGCATCGCCGGGACAGGGGCCTACAATGAGCAGTTCTTC.

This clonotype was recorded a few times. The J gene is TRBJ1-2, the V gene TRBV12-3 or TRBV12-4; 8 bases are a match to TRBD1. The length of the CDR3 is 15 residues. V lost 7 bases and J lost 3; bases outside the gene matches: 10. The CDR3 spells CASKDNRGWDYGYTF. Written as DNA, the CDR3 is TGTGCCAGCAAAGACAACAGGGGGTGGGACTATGGCTACACCTTC.

The V call is TRBV7-9, the J call TRBJ2-3; 7 nucleotides line up with TRBD2. Germline V gene lookup returns CDR1 SEHNR and CDR2 FQNEAQ (reference sequence). V dropped 8 bases and J dropped 3; count of bases not matched to a gene: 8. This CDR3 spans 14 amino acids. The CDR3 loop is CASLGGSMTDTQYF. CDR3 coding DNA: TGTGCCAGCCTCGGGGGGAGTATGACAGATACGCAGTATTTT.

The chain carries TRBV6-5 and TRBJ2-1; D remains unclear. The CDR3 covers 15 residues. Trimming pared 0 bases from V and 4 bases from J, leaving 10 bases between. Germline V gene lookup returns CDR1 MNHEY and CDR2 SVGAGI. The CDR3 DNA sequence: TGTGCCAGCAGTTACTCGTCGATCTCATACAATGAGCAGTTCTTC. Protein product: CASSYSSISYNEQFF.